The clone carrying this TCR beta chain was detected ten times or more. As yet, its antigen is unknown. Germline CDR1 and CDR2: LGHNA and YSLEER. Unmatched junction bases numbered 4, after V lost 0 bases and J lost 8 bases. The CDR3 is 15 amino acids. The data stem from a study of early T cells in non-severe SARS-CoV-2 infection. Overall study context: The study sequenced bulk RNA from unsorted whole blood, with chains unpaired. Study conclusions and caveats: There was a bias toward anti-spike CD8 responses in VDJdb matching, which missed private and CD4 specificities.

Attachment of unique molecular identifiers to individual cDNA molecules was performed. Using its own MiXCR run on the 5' RACE reads, TCRdb lists one record per CDR3 protein. The table records approximately 28,000 distinct CDR3 sequences, 4% to 4.5% of them present only once. The material sequenced was whole blood. The sequence was collected from an adult who was a healthcare worker with PCR-confirmed SARS-CoV-2 infection or an uninfected control (not recorded which). The gene calls are TRBV4-3 and TRBJ1-4; 9 bases are a match to TRBD1. The CDR3 sequence: CASSQEPGQGEKLFF. DNA of the CDR3: TGCGCCAGCAGCCAAGAACCTGGACAGGGGGAAAAACTGTTTTTT.